This T cell receptor (beta chain) was captured in a study of lymphopenia after photon versus proton radiotherapy (dated by TCRdb to between 2018 and 2021). With regard to the full study: The study compared the immunological effects of photon versus proton radiation therapy in patients with gastrointestinal tumors who developed high-grade lymphopenia. The goal of the study was to describe how the two radiation modalities differ in their effects on the immune system. The cohort comprised under 25 patients with gastrointestinal tumors who received either photon or proton therapy and then developed lymphopenia. Findings and caveats that apply to the study as a whole: Proton-treated patients stayed relatively stable during treatment, while photon-treated patients lost naive T cells and TCR diversity and gained effector/memory populations. After the lymphocyte count nadir, photon-treated repertoires showed oligoclonal expansion, especially of CD8+ Temra cells, which drove the drop in diversity. Across the cohort, among patients who died, a greater drop in TCR diversity after the nadir was inversely correlated with overall survival time. The survival association was assessed only in patients who died, and the authors presented better survival with proton therapy as a possibility rather than a demonstrated result.

Library preparation was by the immunoSEQ multiplex PCR assay. T cell repertoires were profiled by deep sequencing of rearranged TCR beta loci, alongside multiparametric flow cytometry. TCRdb obtained this table from immuneACCESS and retained in-frame rearrangements with V and J assigned. These tables miss some clones; where compared with another copy, unresolved V genes account for less than half of the shortfall, and the remainder is unexplained. Across this sample there are about 24,000 clones, with around four fifths seen only once. The ten largest clones represent around 20% of the sample. On this clone itself: Its antigen specificity is not known. No base quality information exists; no much larger clone differs at one position.

V trim: 2 bases; J trim: 2 bases; unmatched bases: 7. Measured from the cysteine to the phenylalanine, the CDR3 is 16 residues long. Here the CDR3 DNA is all that survives: 48 bases in frame from base 1. Per the germline V gene, SGHAT is the CDR1 and FQNNGV is the CDR2. The sequence links TRBV11-2 to TRBJ2-7; a stretch of 9 junction bases matches TRBD2. The TCR originated in a woman aged 70-85 years with pancreatic cancer. This material consisted of peripheral blood, taken from a patient treated with proton-based radiotherapy. The DNA sequence is given as TGTGCCAGCAGCTTAAAGCGGGAGGCCCCTACCTACGAGCAGTACTTC. It codes for CASSLKREAPTYEQYF.